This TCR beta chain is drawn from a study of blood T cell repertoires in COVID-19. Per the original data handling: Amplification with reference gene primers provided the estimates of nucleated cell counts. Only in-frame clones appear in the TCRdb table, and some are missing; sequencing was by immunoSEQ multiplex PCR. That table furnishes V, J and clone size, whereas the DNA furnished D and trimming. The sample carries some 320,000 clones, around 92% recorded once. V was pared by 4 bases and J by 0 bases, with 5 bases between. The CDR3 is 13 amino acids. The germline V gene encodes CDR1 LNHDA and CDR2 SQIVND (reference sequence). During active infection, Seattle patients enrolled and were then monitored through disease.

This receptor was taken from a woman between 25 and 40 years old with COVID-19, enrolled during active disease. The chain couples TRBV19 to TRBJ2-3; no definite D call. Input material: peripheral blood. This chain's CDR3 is CASSTTSTDTQYF. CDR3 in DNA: TGTGCCAGTAGTACCACTAGCACAGATACGCAGTATTTT.